Shown below are 20 T cell receptor beta chains from a single sample sequenced in a study of T cells in Graves' hyperthyroidism and ophthalmopathy. Amplification of TCR beta CDR3 regions used RNA as the template. In the first-round RT-PCR of the TCR CDR3, the HTBI primer set was used. TCRdb reanalysed the multiplex PCR reads using MiXCR and keeps one entry per CDR3 protein. The sample carries some 460,000 distinct CDR3 sequences, 15% to 19% recorded once. Sequenced: blood. The receptors here all came from a woman aged 18 to 35 with Graves' hyperthyroidism.

The V gene is TRBV7-8, the J gene TRBJ2-1; D is possibly TRBD2 (6 bases). V was cut by 8 bases and J by 4 bases, with 18 bases left in between. CDR1 is SGHVS, CDR2 FQNEAQ, per germline. The CDR3 totals 15 residues. The chain's CDR3 is CASSQVGTLYNEQFF. CDR3 nucleotides: TGTGCCAGCTCCCAGGTTGGGACTCTTTACAATGAGCAGTTCTTC.

This clonotype was picked up many times. This chain links TRBV6-1 with TRBJ2-3, with 7 bases lining up with TRBD1. The junction had 7 bases not matched to a gene; V was cut back by 6 bases and J by 1 base. The CDR3 spans 15 residues. CDR1 MNHNS and CDR2 SASEGT come from the germline V gene. The CDR3 DNA reads TGTGCCAGCAGCCAAGGACAGGCGGGCACAGATACGCAGTATTTT. Amino acids: CASSQGQAGTDTQYF.

This clonotype was found many times. V usage is TRBV6-1 and J usage is TRBJ2-7, with D perhaps matching TRBD1 or TRBD2 (5 bases each). The germline V gene has CDR1 MNHNS and CDR2 SASEGT. With 7 bases removed from V and 5 bases from J, the gap between germline ends came to 12 bases. This CDR3 comprises 12 residues. This CDR3 reads CASTSRGDEQYF. The CDR3 DNA reads as TGTGCCAGCACCTCCAGAGGGGACGAGCAGTACTTC.

In this sample, this clonotype turned up a few times. This chain joins TRBV9 and TRBJ2-5; D uncertain. The V and J ends lost 7 bases and 5 bases respectively, with 18 bases between them. Germline V CDR1 and CDR2: SGDLS, YYNGEE. CDR3 size: 14 residues. The DNA of the CDR3 is TGTGCCAGCGGCGGTCCGGGTCCTAGGGAGACCCAGTACTTC. Protein sequence: CASGGPGPRETQYF.

This clonotype was seen more than once but under ten times. The rearrangement joins TRBV19 to TRBJ2-5, with 10 bases matching TRBD2. Germline-derived CDR1 and CDR2 are LNHDA and SQIVND (reference sequence). Unmatched junction bases numbered 7, after V lost 2 bases and J lost 4 bases. The CDR3 loop spans 16 amino acids. The CDR3 region is CASSILSGRAGETQYF. CDR3 DNA sequence: TGTGCCAGTAGTATACTAAGCGGGAGGGCCGGAGAGACCCAGTACTTC.

This clonotype was picked up many times. The J gene is TRBJ2-3, the V gene TRBV6-5; D call uncertain. The CDR3 contains 15 residues. V dropped 0 bases and J dropped 2 bases, with 9 bases sitting between them. Germline V CDR1 and CDR2: MNHEY, SVGAGI. CDR3 protein: CASSYSPQFTDTQYF. The CDR3 DNA reads TGTGCCAGCAGTTACTCACCACAGTTCACAGATACGCAGTATTTT.

This clonotype was recorded many times. The V call is TRBV11-3, the J call TRBJ1-1; D unclear. Germline V gene sequence: CDR1 SGHNT, CDR2 YENEEA. Deletions cut 7 bases from V and 5 bases from J, with 26 bases between. The CDR3 runs 17 residues. The CDR3 nucleotides read TGTGCCAGCATCGTTACGAACCTGGGTCTGGTATTTACTGAAGCTTTCTTT. It specifies CASIVTNLGLVFTEAFF.

This clonotype has a handful of counts. The chain employs TRBV15 and TRBJ1-6; the D is unclear. Per the germline V gene, CDR1 is LNHNV and CDR2 is YYDKDF (reference sequence). This CDR3 has 16 residues. Trimming took off 0 bases at V and 0 bases at J, with 6 bases between the two ends. CDR3 amino acids: CATSRDKGSYNSPLHF. The CDR3 DNA reads as TGTGCCACCAGCAGAGATAAGGGCTCCTATAATTCACCCCTCCACTTT.

The sample holds many counts of this clonotype. The CDR3 here is CASRGTGGLNTEAFF. CDR3 nucleotide sequence: TGTGCCAGCAGGGGGACAGGGGGTTTGAACACTGAAGCTTTCTTT. The chain joins TRBV2 to TRBJ1-1, with TRBD1 matching 11 bases. The V gene's germline CDR1 is SNHLY and CDR2 FYNNEI. This CDR3 region has 15 residues. V dropped 6 bases and J dropped 0; count of bases not matched to a gene: 3.

The table lists this clonotype with many counts. This rearrangement joins TRBV20-1 to TRBJ2-3; 7 bases agree with TRBD1. J was trimmed by 2 bases and V by 5 bases; bases with no gene match: 10. CDR1 is DFQATT and CDR2 is SNEGSKA in the germline V gene (reference sequence). The CDR3 has 15 amino acids. CDR3 in amino acids: CSARGDSGLTDTQYF. The CDR3 region has the DNA TGCAGTGCTCGAGGGGACAGCGGCCTCACAGATACGCAGTATTTT.

This clonotype was found many times. This chain connects TRBV7-2 to TRBJ2-7, with D unclear. The CDR3 length is 13 residues. Germline lookup yields CDR1 SGHTA and CDR2 FQGNSA. V was pared by 6 bases and J by 4 bases, with 13 bases between. CDR3 coding DNA: TGTGCCAGCAGGATAGGGTCCCTATACGAGCAGTACTTC. As protein: CASRIGSLYEQYF.

The rearrangement links TRBV7-8 to TRBJ1-1; 10 bases fit TRBD1. The V gene's germline CDR1 is SGHVS and CDR2 FQNEAQ. This CDR3 has 16 amino acids. V lost 2 bases, J lost 11 bases, and 14 bases stayed unmatched. CDR3 protein: CASSLTPGQGWGDAFF. The CDR3 coding sequence is TGTGCCAGCAGCTTAACTCCGGGACAGGGGTGGGGTGACGCTTTCTTT.

This clonotype was recorded many times. The chain links TRBV29-1 to TRBJ1-1; D is unresolved. The V end lost 5 bases, the J end lost 6 bases, and 13 bases lay between the germline ends. CDR1 is SQVTM and CDR2 is ANQGSEA in the germline V gene. CDR3 length: 12 amino acids. The CDR3 DNA follows: TGCAGCGTTTCCAAGGGAGGAGCTGAAGCTTTCTTT. Translated, it gives CSVSKGGAEAFF.

This clonotype was seen many times. For the CDR3, the DNA is TGTGCCAGCAGCCCCCGGGACGGCTACTACGAGCAGTACTTC. Its translation: CASSPRDGYYEQYF. This chain links TRBV9 with TRBJ2-7; perhaps D is TRBD1 or TRBD2 (5 bases each). The CDR3 spans 14 residues. CDR1 and CDR2 from the germline V gene are SGDLS and YYNGEE. Trimming removed 4 bases from V and 3 bases from J, with 14 bases in between.

This clonotype was seen ten or more times. The chain is built from TRBV12-3 or TRBV12-4 and TRBJ1-4, with a possible D match to TRBD1 (5 bases). The V end was cut by 6 bases, the J end by 7 bases, with 18 bases between. The CDR3 is 15 amino acids. The CDR3 bases are TGTGCCAGCAGCCCTTCGACAGTTGAGAGTGAAAAACTGTTTTTT. Amino acid sequence: CASSPSTVESEKLFF.

This clonotype was detected only a few times. The chain joins TRBV3-1 to TRBJ1-2, with 9 positions matching TRBD1. Losses at the gene ends were 3 bases for V and 8 bases for J; bases not matched to a gene: 10. Germline CDR1 and CDR2: LGHDT and YNNKEL (reference sequence). This CDR3 has 15 residues. For the CDR3, the DNA is TGTGCCAGCAGCCATTCTATGGGGACAGGGTCCGGCTACACCTTC. Translating gives CASSHSMGTGSGYTF.

This clonotype showed up many times. The chain carries TRBV20-1 and TRBJ1-5; D ambiguous. Germline V gene lookup returns CDR1 DFQATT and CDR2 SNEGSKA (reference sequence). The CDR3 is made up of 14 amino acids. V lost 1 base and J 7 bases, leaving 14 bases between the germline ends. CDR3 coding DNA: TGCAGTGCTAGAGGCGGAGGACTCGGGCAGCCCCAGCATTTT. Protein sequence: CSARGGGLGQPQHF.

Many counts were recorded for this clonotype. This sequence joins TRBV6-1 and TRBJ1-2, with 8 bases aligning to TRBD1. The trim removed 5 bases at V and 3 bases at J, leaving 14 bases unmatched. Per germline, CDR1 MNHNS and CDR2 SASEGT. The CDR3 totals 17 residues. The CDR3 coding sequence is TGTGCCAGCAGTAAGACAGGGGTCAGGGAAGCGGACTATGGCTACACCTTC. Its translation: CASSKTGVREADYGYTF.

The chain uses TRBV29-1 and TRBJ2-1, with 7 bases fitting TRBD1. The length of the CDR3 is 13 residues. Germline CDR1 is SQVTM and CDR2 is ANQGSEA. The ends lost 4 bases at V and 6 bases at J; junction bases unmatched: 6. CDR3 nucleotide sequence: TGCAGCGTTGTCGGGACAGCCCTCAATGAGCAGTTCTTC. Translating it yields CSVVGTALNEQFF.

This sequence joins TRBV28 and TRBJ1-5; 7 bases are shared with TRBD1. Looked up from germline, CDR1 is MDHEN and CDR2 is SYDVKM. The CDR3 loop spans 16 amino acids. Unmatched junction bases numbered 7, after V lost 3 bases and J lost 2 bases. CDR3 residues: CASSFPHTGGNQPQHF. The CDR3 DNA reads as TGTGCCAGCAGTTTCCCCCATACAGGGGGCAATCAGCCCCAGCATTTT.